Below, one T cell receptor (beta chain) is given with its context. This sample is part of a study of blood T cell repertoires in COVID-19. About the study: The United States, Italy and Spain were the sources of the acute and convalescent COVID-19 samples.

Measured with immunoSEQ multiplex PCR; TCRdb has only the in-frame clones, and not every one. Of 110,000 to 150,000 clones listed, over 75% were seen once; the top ten hold approximately 2%. V lost 4 bases to trimming and J lost 1 base, with 23 bases between them. The CDR3 covers 18 residues. Germline V gene data show CDR1 as SGHRS and CDR2 as YFSETQ. The material sequenced was peripheral blood. The J gene is TRBJ1-1, the V gene TRBV5-1, with D tentatively TRBD1 (6 bases). The sequence came from a man aged 70-80 years with acute or convalescent COVID-19. The CDR3 region is CASSPARQGQLSNTEAFF. The CDR3, as DNA: TGCGCCAGCAGCCCCGCTCGTCAGGGGCAATTGTCGAACACTGAAGCTTTCTTT.